A selection of T cell receptor beta chains follows, all from one sample in a study of cytomegalovirus exposure and HLA in healthy donors. Data came from immunoSEQ multiplex PCR; TCRdb stores just in-frame clones and leaves some out. The sample includes 80,000 or so clones, 63% seen only once; the top ten take 5.7%. Input material: PBMCs. The receptor source for this set is a man aged 30 to 45 in good health and CMV-seropositive. CDR3s include the opening cysteine and the closing phenylalanine or tryptophan. The D gene is left open where the match is weak. Only part of the rows carry a size: once, few, many, or a class if the clone is expanded.

d_gene: -
v_gene: TRBV2
j_gene: TRBJ1-6
abundance: -
CDR3nt: TGTGCCAGCAGTGAGGGGCTTTCTGGTAATTCACCCCTCCACTTT
CDR3aa: CASSEGLSGNSPLHF

d_gene: TRBD1
v_gene: TRBV30
j_gene: TRBJ2-1
abundance: -
CDR3nt: TGTGCCTGGAGTCCTCCGAGGGGGACAGGGGGCCTCAATGAGCAGTTCTTC
CDR3aa: CAWSPPRGTGGLNEQFF

d_gene: -
v_gene: TRBV2
j_gene: TRBJ2-7
abundance: -
CDR3nt: TGTGCCAGCAGTGAAGTGCGCGAGCAGTACTTC
CDR3aa: CASSEVREQYF

d_gene: TRBD1
v_gene: TRBV2
j_gene: TRBJ2-1
abundance: -
CDR3nt: TGTGCCAGCCGGGACAGGGGTGATGAGCAGTTCTTC
CDR3aa: CASRDRGDEQFF

d_gene: -
v_gene: TRBV10-3
j_gene: TRBJ2-1
abundance: -
CDR3nt: TGTGCCATCAGTGAGTCGGCAGCTAGCTCGGGGAATGAGCAGTTCTTC
CDR3aa: CAISESAASSGNEQFF

d_gene: -
v_gene: TRBV9
j_gene: TRBJ2-1
abundance: -
CDR3nt: TGTGCCAGCAGCGTAGACCGGGAGCAGTTCTTC
CDR3aa: CASSVDREQFF

d_gene: TRBD1
v_gene: TRBV18
j_gene: TRBJ1-1
abundance: -
CDR3nt: TGTGCCAGCCAGGGGGCGAGGACTGAAGCTTTCTTT
CDR3aa: CASQGARTEAFF

d_gene: -
v_gene: TRBV29-1
j_gene: TRBJ2-2
abundance: -
CDR3nt: TGCAGCGCACACGTGAGGTTTAGAGGGGAGGCCGGGGAGCTGTTTTTT
CDR3aa: CSAHVRFRGEAGELFF

d_gene: -
v_gene: TRBV5-4
j_gene: TRBJ2-7
abundance: -
CDR3nt: TGTGCCAGCAGCTTACAAAGCTCCTACGAGCAGTACTTC
CDR3aa: CASSLQSSYEQYF

d_gene: -
v_gene: TRBV18
j_gene: TRBJ1-4
abundance: -
CDR3nt: TGTGCCAGCTCACCCCGTCAGGATGAAAAACTGTTTTTT
CDR3aa: CASSPRQDEKLFF

d_gene: TRBD1
v_gene: TRBV29-1
j_gene: TRBJ1-2
abundance: -
CDR3nt: TGCAGCGTGGACCGGGACAGGGAGGGAAGCTATGGCTACACCTTC
CDR3aa: CSVDRDREGSYGYTF

d_gene: -
v_gene: TRBV28
j_gene: TRBJ1-5
abundance: -
CDR3nt: TGTGCCAGCAGTCCCCGCGGGGGGAGTTACCGGACTAGGGGCAATCAGCCCCAGCATTTT
CDR3aa: CASSPRGGSYRTRGNQPQHF

d_gene: TRBD1
v_gene: TRBV6-1
j_gene: TRBJ2-2
abundance: -
CDR3nt: TGTGCCAGCAGTGTACAGGGGGCGGGGACCGGGGAGCTGTTTTTT
CDR3aa: CASSVQGAGTGELFF

d_gene: -
v_gene: TRBV5-1
j_gene: TRBJ1-1
abundance: few
CDR3nt: TGCGCCAGCAGCGAGGTGGCAGAGAACACTGAAGCTTTCTTT
CDR3aa: CASSEVAENTEAFF

d_gene: -
v_gene: TRBV28
j_gene: TRBJ2-7
abundance: -
CDR3nt: TGTGCCAGCTCACAGTCGGGGTCTTCGTACGAGCAGTACTTC
CDR3aa: CASSQSGSSYEQYF

d_gene: TRBD2
v_gene: TRBV4-1
j_gene: TRBJ2-7
abundance: -
CDR3nt: TGCGCCAGCAGCCAAGGTATGACTAGCGGGGGAGGCGAGCAGTACTTC
CDR3aa: CASSQGMTSGGGEQYF

d_gene: -
v_gene: TRBV6-5
j_gene: TRBJ1-4
abundance: few
CDR3nt: TGTGCCAGCAGTTACTCTTCCCAGGGTGGAAAACTGTTTTTT
CDR3aa: CASSYSSQGGKLFF

d_gene: TRBD1
v_gene: TRBV6-6
j_gene: TRBJ1-1
abundance: once
CDR3nt: TGTGCCAGCAGTAGCCGGGACAGGGGACAGACTGAAGCTTTCTTT
CDR3aa: CASSSRDRGQTEAFF

d_gene: -
v_gene: TRBV19
j_gene: TRBJ2-1
abundance: -
CDR3nt: TGTGCCAGTAGTATAGGAGCACTAGCAAGATGGGAGCAGTTCTTC
CDR3aa: CASSIGALARWEQFF

d_gene: -
v_gene: TRBV6-1
j_gene: TRBJ1-6
abundance: -
CDR3nt: TGTGCCAGCAGTATGGCAGATAATTCACCCCTCCACTTT
CDR3aa: CASSMADNSPLHF

d_gene: -
v_gene: TRBV11-2
j_gene: TRBJ2-3
abundance: -
CDR3nt: TGTGCCAGCAGCTTAGGGACAATAGGTTTCCGAACAGATACGCAGTATTTT
CDR3aa: CASSLGTIGFRTDTQYF

d_gene: TRBD1
v_gene: TRBV28
j_gene: TRBJ2-5
abundance: -
CDR3nt: TGTGCCAGCACCGTCGCCGGGACAGGACAAGAGACCCAGTACTTC
CDR3aa: CASTVAGTGQETQYF

d_gene: -
v_gene: TRBV30
j_gene: TRBJ1-1
abundance: -
CDR3nt: TGTGCCTGGAGTGTAGGGGGGGGAGGCACTGAAGCTTTCTTT
CDR3aa: CAWSVGGGGTEAFF

d_gene: -
v_gene: TRBV29-1
j_gene: TRBJ1-2
abundance: few
CDR3nt: TGCAGCGTTGCCGGTGAATTGGGCTACACCTTC
CDR3aa: CSVAGELGYTF

d_gene: TRBD1
v_gene: TRBV11-3
j_gene: TRBJ1-1
abundance: -
CDR3nt: TGTGCCAGCAGCCTTACAGGGGGGTACGGTGAAGCTTTCTTT
CDR3aa: CASSLTGGYGEAFF

d_gene: -
v_gene: TRBV6-6
j_gene: TRBJ2-2
abundance: -
CDR3nt: TGTGCCAGCAGTTACTCCGGTGGGAACACCGGGGAGCTGTTTTTT
CDR3aa: CASSYSGGNTGELFF

d_gene: -
v_gene: TRBV12-5
j_gene: TRBJ2-3
abundance: -
CDR3nt: TGTGCTAGTGGTTTACGGACTAATACGCAGTATTTT
CDR3aa: CASGLRTNTQYF

d_gene: -
v_gene: TRBV2
j_gene: TRBJ1-1
abundance: -
CDR3nt: TGTGCCAGCAGTGACAAGGGGTACACTGAAGCTTTCTTT
CDR3aa: CASSDKGYTEAFF

d_gene: -
v_gene: TRBV29-1
j_gene: TRBJ1-2
abundance: -
CDR3nt: TGCAGCGTTGGGGGTATGTTGGAGGGACCTAACTATGGCTACACCTTC
CDR3aa: CSVGGMLEGPNYGYTF

d_gene: TRBD1
v_gene: TRBV28
j_gene: TRBJ2-7
abundance: -
CDR3nt: TGTGCCAGCATCCAGCAGGGGGCGGACGAGCAGTACTTC
CDR3aa: CASIQQGADEQYF

d_gene: -
v_gene: TRBV11-1
j_gene: TRBJ2-7
abundance: -
CDR3nt: TGTGCCAGCAGCTTCCTTGACAGCCCTGAGCAGTACTTC
CDR3aa: CASSFLDSPEQYF

d_gene: TRBD1
v_gene: TRBV27
j_gene: TRBJ2-7
abundance: -
CDR3nt: TGTGCCAGCAGCAACCGACAGGGGGGCTCCTACGAGCAGTACTTC
CDR3aa: CASSNRQGGSYEQYF

d_gene: -
v_gene: TRBV14
j_gene: TRBJ2-7
abundance: few
CDR3nt: TGTGCCAGCAGCCAAGTCTTTCGGATAGGGAGATCCTACGAGCAGTACTTC
CDR3aa: CASSQVFRIGRSYEQYF

d_gene: TRBD1
v_gene: TRBV5-1
j_gene: TRBJ2-3
abundance: -
CDR3nt: TGCGCCAGCAGCGGACAGGTACGCGATACGCAGTATTTT
CDR3aa: CASSGQVRDTQYF

d_gene: TRBD1
v_gene: TRBV6-1
j_gene: TRBJ2-4
abundance: -
CDR3nt: TGTGCCAGCATTCGGACAGGGTCGGCCAAAAACATTCAGTACTTC
CDR3aa: CASIRTGSAKNIQYF

d_gene: TRBD1
v_gene: TRBV7-9
j_gene: TRBJ2-7
abundance: -
CDR3nt: TGTGCCAGCAGCTTAGGTCTGTGGACAGGCGTGGCCTACGAGCAGTACTTC
CDR3aa: CASSLGLWTGVAYEQYF

d_gene: -
v_gene: TRBV29-1
j_gene: TRBJ1-1
abundance: -
CDR3nt: TGCAGCGTTGGGAGGATAGGCGCTGAAGCTTTCTTT
CDR3aa: CSVGRIGAEAFF

d_gene: -
v_gene: TRBV28
j_gene: TRBJ1-5
abundance: -
CDR3nt: TGTGCCAGCAGTTTAGAAGGGGGTTATCAGCCCCAGCATTTT
CDR3aa: CASSLEGGYQPQHF

d_gene: -
v_gene: TRBV27
j_gene: TRBJ1-1
abundance: -
CDR3nt: TGTGCCAGCAACACTTTGTTTGGGGGCACCTTGAACACTGAAGCTTTCTTT
CDR3aa: CASNTLFGGTLNTEAFF

d_gene: -
v_gene: TRBV7-2
j_gene: TRBJ2-2
abundance: -
CDR3nt: TGTGCCAGCAGCCTTAGCGGAACGAACACCGGGGAGCTGTTTTTT
CDR3aa: CASSLSGTNTGELFF